This T cell receptor beta chain was identified in a study of blood T cell repertoires in COVID-19. This table comes from immunoSEQ multiplex PCR, and its TCRdb copy is limited to in-frame clones, with some not included. The sample holds under 200,000 clones, approximately 88% seen once. Germline CDR1 is SGHNT and CDR2 is YYREEE (reference sequence). Trimming shortened V by 0 bases and J by 0 bases, and 15 bases separated the two germline ends. The CDR3 has 17 residues. The TCR comes from a woman between 50 and 59 years old who had recovered from COVID-19. V is TRBV5-4 and J is TRBJ1-2; D unresolved. Sequenced input: PBMCs or T cells enriched from blood (not recorded which). The CDR3 DNA sequence: TGTGCCAGCAGCTTGGGGGCCCGGGGAACCACTAACTATGGCTACACCTTC. Its translation: CASSLGARGTTNYGYTF.